The present entry profiles one T cell receptor beta chain with its context. The antigen is unknown. This record belongs to a study of cytomegalovirus exposure and HLA in healthy donors. Study findings and constraints: Available immune exposure information was restricted to CMV serostatus only.

PCR involved 60 Vbeta and 13 Jbeta primers. Produced via immunoSEQ multiplex PCR; TCRdb's table is partial and in-frame only. This table holds 40,000 or so clones. Germline CDR1 is LNHDA and CDR2 is SQIVND (reference sequence). V lost 8 bases, J lost 4 bases, and 5 bases stayed unmatched. The CDR3 has 13 amino acids. The gene calls are TRBV19 and TRBJ1-5; 7 nucleotides line up with TRBD1. The sequenced sample consisted of PBMCs. This TCR was sampled from a male donor in good health and CMV-seronegative. The CDR3, as DNA: TGTGCCAGTCGGATGACAGGGAATCAGCCCCAGCATTTT. The encoded protein is CASRMTGNQPQHF. The full variable domain, with the rest looked up from reference TRBV19 and TRBJ1-5, is DGGITQSPKYLFRKEGQNVTLSCEQNLNHDAMYWYRQDPGQGLRLIYYSQIVNDFQKGDIAEGYSVSREKKESFPLTVTSAQKNPTAFYLCASRMTGNQPQHFGDGTRLSIL.